Listed below are T cell receptor beta chains from one sample, sequenced in a study of tumor-infiltrating lymphocytes in primary liver carcinoma. TCRdb re-called the multiplex PCR reads with MiXCR, one entry per CDR3 protein. The table includes 95,000 to 150,000 distinct CDR3 sequences, roughly 70% detected once. The sample comprised tumor-adjacent normal liver tissue. All receptors come from a woman aged 60 to 75 with primary liver carcinoma and hepatitis B virus infection. The CDR3 runs from the conserved cysteine through the conserved F or W. D genes are given only for firm matches. A row's size may be missing; if present it is once, few, many or a size class.

TRBJ2-2	NA	TRBV6-5	NA	TGTGCCATCAGCCGGTCAGGAAACACCGGGGAGCTGTTTTTT	CAISRSGNTGELFF
TRBJ2-7	NA	TRBV7-8	NA	TGTGCCAGCAGCCCCCTCCCACATAGTGCCCGCTACGAGCAGTACTTC	CASSPLPHSARYEQYF
TRBJ2-7	NA	TRBV6-2/TRBV6-3	NA	TGCGCCAGCAGTTACCCTTTATCGCGATCGTACGAACAGTACTTC	CASSYPLSRSYEQYF
TRBJ2-3	TRBD2	TRBV11-3	NA	TGTGCCAGCGGCCTTCGGACTAGCATAGATACGCAGTATTTT	CASGLRTSIDTQYF
TRBJ1-1	NA	TRBV7-9	NA	TGTGCCAGCAGCTCGTTTATAGGGGCCACTGAAGCTCTCTTT	CASSSFIGATEALF
TRBJ2-3	NA	TRBV6-5	NA	TGCGCCAACATCGGATTATCGGGGTCAGATACGCAGTATTTT	CANIGLSGSDTQYF
TRBJ2-1	NA	TRBV11-2	NA	TGTGTCAGCGGCTTAGGGGAAGGGCTCAATGAGCAGTTCTTC	CVSGLGEGLNEQFF
TRBJ2-7	NA	TRBV29-1	NA	TGCAGCGTTGAAACAAATTTCTCCTACGAGCAGTACTTT	CSVETNFSYEQYF
TRBJ1-1	NA	TRBV4-1	NA	TGCGCCAGCGGCGCAACCGGGCGGCCCGGGAGCACTGAAGCTTTCTTT	CASGATGRPGSTEAFF
TRBJ2-5	TRBD2	TRBV6-1	few	TGTGCCAGCAGTTTTAGCGGGAGATCAGAGACCCAGTACTTC	CASSFSGRSETQYF
TRBJ1-5	NA	TRBV15	NA	TGTGCCACCAGCAGAGATCGAGGGTGGGTCAATCAGCCCCAGCATTTT	CATSRDRGWVNQPQHF
TRBJ2-7	NA	TRBV5-1	once	TGCGCCAGCGGCACCCATCCGGCAGACCCCTCCTACGAGCAGTACTTC	CASGTHPADPSYEQYF
TRBJ2-1	TRBD1	TRBV19	NA	TGTACCAGTACCAAACGAACTCCCGGGACAGGGCACAATGAGCAGTTCTTC	CTSTKRTPGTGHNEQFF
TRBJ2-1	TRBD1	TRBV14	few	TGTGCCAGCAGCCCGGACAGGGCCTACAATGAGCAGTTCTTC	CASSPDRAYNEQFF
TRBJ2-5	NA	TRBV6-6	NA	TGTGCCATCAGTGAGCACCAAGGGACCCAGTACTTC	CAISEHQGTQYF
TRBJ2-7	NA	TRBV11-1	few	TGTGCCAGCAGCGGGACCGGCTACGGGCAATACTTC	CASSGTGYGQYF
TRBJ2-3	NA	TRBV6-6	NA	TGTACCAGTGCTACAGATACGCAGTATTTT	CTSATDTQYF
TRBJ1-2	NA	TRBV5-4	NA	TGTGCCAGCAACCCCGGGGATGGCTGCACCTTC	CASNPGDGCTF
TRBJ2-5	NA	TRBV7-9	NA	TGTGCTAGCACCCAAGGGCGTATCGAAGAGACCCAGTACTTC	CASTQGRIEETQYF
TRBJ2-1	TRBD2	TRBV7-2	NA	TGTGCCAGCAGCCCCCGCCGCGGCGGGAGGGCAGTTGAGCAGTTCTTC	CASSPRRGGRAVEQFF
TRBJ1-2	TRBD1	TRBV29-1	many	TGCAGCGTTGAAGAAGGGGGGGACAGGGCCTATGGCTACACCTTC	CSVEEGGDRAYGYTF
TRBJ1-4	NA	TRBV6-5	NA	TGTGCCAACAGTTGGACAGCAACTGATGAAAAACTGTTTTTT	CANSWTATDEKLFF
TRBJ1-4	NA	TRBV12-3/TRBV12-4	NA	TGTACCAGCAGTTCGGGACGGGGGGCGAAACGAGAAGAAAAACTGTTTTTT	CTSSSGRGAKREEKLFF
TRBJ1-1	NA	TRBV7-9	NA	TGTGCCAGTAGCTTGAGCAGCTTGAACACTGAAGCTTTCTTT	CASSLSSLNTEAFF
TRBJ2-7	NA	TRBV29-1	NA	TGCAGCGTTAGAGGGCGCCGCTACGAGCAGTACTTC	CSVRGRRYEQYF
TRBJ2-5	NA	TRBV28	NA	TGTGCCAGCAGTCTCTCCGGGACACCTAAAGAGACCCAGTACTTC	CASSLSGTPKETQYF
TRBJ1-4	NA	TRBV5-4	many	TGTGCCAGCAGCTTGGGGGGGCAGGGCTCGAATGAAAAACTGTTTTTT	CASSLGGQGSNEKLFF
TRBJ2-1	NA	TRBV28	many	TGTGCCAGCAGTTTCCTGTATGCTCAGTTCTTC	CASSFLYAQFF
TRBJ1-2	NA	TRBV12-3/TRBV12-4	NA	TGTGCCAGTAGTTCGAGAGCTTGGGGCTACACCTTC	CASSSRAWGYTF
TRBJ2-1	TRBD2	TRBV28	few	TGTGCCAGCAGTTTGTGGACTAGCGGGAGGGTCCATGAGGAGTTCTTC	CASSLWTSGRVHEEFF
TRBJ1-2	NA	TRBV11-2	medium-sized	TGTGCCAGCAGCTTAGACCCAGGGGCCAACTATGGCTACACCTTC	CASSLDPGANYGYTF
TRBJ2-7	NA	TRBV7-9	many	TGTGCCAGCAGCTCCCTGAGCTCCTACGAGCAGTACTTC	CASSSLSSYEQYF